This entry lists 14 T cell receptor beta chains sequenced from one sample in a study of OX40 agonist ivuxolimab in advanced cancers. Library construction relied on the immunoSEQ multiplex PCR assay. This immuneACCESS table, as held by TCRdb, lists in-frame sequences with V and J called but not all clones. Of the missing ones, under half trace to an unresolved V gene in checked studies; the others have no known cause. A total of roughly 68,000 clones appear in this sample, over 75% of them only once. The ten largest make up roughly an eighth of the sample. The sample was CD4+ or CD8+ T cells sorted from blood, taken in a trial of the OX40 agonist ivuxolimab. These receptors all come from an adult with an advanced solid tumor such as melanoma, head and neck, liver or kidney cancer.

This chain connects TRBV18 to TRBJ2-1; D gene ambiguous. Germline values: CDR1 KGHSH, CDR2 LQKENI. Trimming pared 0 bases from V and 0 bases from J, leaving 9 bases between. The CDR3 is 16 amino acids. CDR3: CASSPPQSPSYNEQFF. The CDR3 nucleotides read TGTGCCAGCTCACCACCGCAGTCTCCCTCCTACAATGAGCAGTTCTTC.

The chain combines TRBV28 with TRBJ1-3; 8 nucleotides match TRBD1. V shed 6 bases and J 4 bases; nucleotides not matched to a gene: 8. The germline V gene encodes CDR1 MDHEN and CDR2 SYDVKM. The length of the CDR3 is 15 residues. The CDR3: CASSPWTGTGNTIYF. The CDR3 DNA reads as TGTGCCAGCAGCCCCTGGACAGGGACGGGAAACACCATATATTTT. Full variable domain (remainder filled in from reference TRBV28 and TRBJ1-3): DVKVTQSSRYLVKRTGEKVFLECVQDMDHENMFWYRQDPGLGLRLIYFSYDVKMKEKGDIPEGYSVSREKKERFSLILESASTNQTSMYLCASSPWTGTGNTIYFGEGSWLTVV.

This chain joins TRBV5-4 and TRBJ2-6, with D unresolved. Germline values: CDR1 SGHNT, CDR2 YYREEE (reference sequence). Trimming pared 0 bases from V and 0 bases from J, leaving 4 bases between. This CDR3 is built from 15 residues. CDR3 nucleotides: TGTGCCAGCAGCTTGGAGTTCTCTGGGGCCAACGTCCTGACTTTC. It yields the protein CASSLEFSGANVLTF.

DNA for the CDR3: TGCGCCAGCAGCTCCATGGCAGGAGCCTACGAGCAGTACTTC. This gives the protein CASSSMAGAYEQYF. The chain combines TRBV4-1 with TRBJ2-7; D gene uncertain. Germline assignment: CDR1 MGHRA and CDR2 YSYEKL. The V and J ends lost 5 bases and 2 bases respectively, with 13 bases between them. The CDR3 sequence is 14 residues long.

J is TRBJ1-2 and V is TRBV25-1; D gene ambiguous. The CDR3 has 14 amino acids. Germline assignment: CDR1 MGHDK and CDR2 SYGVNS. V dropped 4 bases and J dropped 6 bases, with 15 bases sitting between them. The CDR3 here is CASSVGLAEDGYTF. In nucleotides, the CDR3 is TGTGCCAGCAGTGTTGGGTTGGCGGAAGATGGCTACACCTTC.

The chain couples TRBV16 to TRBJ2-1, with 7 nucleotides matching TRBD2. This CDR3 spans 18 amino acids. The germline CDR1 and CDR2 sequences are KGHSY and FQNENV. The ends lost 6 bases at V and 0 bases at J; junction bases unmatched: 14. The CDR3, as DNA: TGTGCCAGCAGTCCCGCCCGGGGAGCGGGGAGCTCCTACAATGAGCAGTTCTTC. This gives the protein CASSPARGAGSSYNEQFF. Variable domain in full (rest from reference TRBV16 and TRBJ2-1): GEEVAQTPKHLVRGEGQKAKLYCAPIKGHSYVFWYQQVLKNEFKFLISFQNENVFDETGMPKERFSAKCLPNSPCSLEIQATKLEDSAVYFCASSPARGAGSSYNEQFFGPGTRLTVL.

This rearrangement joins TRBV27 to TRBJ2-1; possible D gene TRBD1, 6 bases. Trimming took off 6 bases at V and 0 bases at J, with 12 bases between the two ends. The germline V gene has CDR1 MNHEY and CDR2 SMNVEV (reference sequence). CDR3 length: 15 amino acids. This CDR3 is CASSYQGGSYNEQFF. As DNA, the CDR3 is TGTGCCAGCAGCTACCAAGGGGGCTCCTACAATGAGCAGTTCTTC.

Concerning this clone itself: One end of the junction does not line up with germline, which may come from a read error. The CDR3 nucleotides read TGTGCCAGCAGCCAAGGGGACACCATTTCAGCCCTCCACTTT. This codes for CASSQGDTISALHF. J is TRBJ1-6 and V is TRBV14, with D possibly matching TRBD1 (6 bases). The CDR3 is 14 amino acids. CDR1 and CDR2 from the germline V gene are SGHDN and FVKESK.

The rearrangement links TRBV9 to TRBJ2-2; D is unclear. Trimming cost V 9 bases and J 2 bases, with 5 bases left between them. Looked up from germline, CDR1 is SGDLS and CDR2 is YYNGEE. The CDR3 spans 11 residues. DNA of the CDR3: TGTGCCACTGATAACACCGGGGAGCTGTTTTTT. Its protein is CATDNTGELFF.

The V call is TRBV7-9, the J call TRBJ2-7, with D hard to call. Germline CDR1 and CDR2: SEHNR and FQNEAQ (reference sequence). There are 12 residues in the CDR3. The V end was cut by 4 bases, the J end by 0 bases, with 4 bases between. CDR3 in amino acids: CASSSVSYEQYF. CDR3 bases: TGTGCCAGCAGCTCCGTCTCCTACGAGCAGTACTTC.

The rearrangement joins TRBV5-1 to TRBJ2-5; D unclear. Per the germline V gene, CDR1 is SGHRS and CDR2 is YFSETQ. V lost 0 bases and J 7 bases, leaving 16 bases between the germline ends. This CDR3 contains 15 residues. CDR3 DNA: TGCGCCAGCAGCTTGGCTCTGGAGTTCGGACGGACCCAGTACTTC. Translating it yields CASSLALEFGRTQYF.

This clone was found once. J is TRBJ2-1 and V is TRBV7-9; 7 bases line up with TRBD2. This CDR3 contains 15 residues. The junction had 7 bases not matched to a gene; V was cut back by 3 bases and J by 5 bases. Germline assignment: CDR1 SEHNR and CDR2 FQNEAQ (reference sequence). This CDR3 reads CASSFVAGANNEQFF. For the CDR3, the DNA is TGTGCCAGCAGCTTCGTAGCGGGCGCCAACAATGAGCAGTTCTTC.

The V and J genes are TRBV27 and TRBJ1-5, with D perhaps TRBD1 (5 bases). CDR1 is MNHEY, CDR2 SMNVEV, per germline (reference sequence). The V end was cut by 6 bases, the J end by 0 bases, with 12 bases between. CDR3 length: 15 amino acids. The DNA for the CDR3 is TGTGCCAGCAGCTACGGGGGGGATAGCAATCAGCCCCAGCATTTT. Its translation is CASSYGGDSNQPQHF.

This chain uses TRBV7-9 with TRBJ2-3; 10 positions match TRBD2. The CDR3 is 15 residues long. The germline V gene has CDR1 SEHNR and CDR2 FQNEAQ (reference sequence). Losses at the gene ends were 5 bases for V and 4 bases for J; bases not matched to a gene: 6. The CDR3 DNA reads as TGTGCCAGCAGCATGGGACTAGCGTCGGCAGATACGCAGTATTTT. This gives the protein CASSMGLASADTQYF. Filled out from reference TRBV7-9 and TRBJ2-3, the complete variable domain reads DTGVSQNPRHKITKRGQNVTFRCDPISEHNRLYWYRQTLGQGPEFLTYFQNEAQLEKSRLLSDRFSAERPKGSFSTLEIQRTEQGDSAMYLCASSMGLASADTQYFGPGTRLTVL.